This T cell receptor (beta chain) was obtained from a study of blood T cell repertoires in COVID-19. Study as a whole: Italy, Spain and the United States were the sources of the convalescent and acute COVID-19 samples.

Germline V gene sequence: CDR1 SGHAT, CDR2 FQDESV (reference sequence). The CDR3 has 12 residues. V lost 6 bases and J 4 bases, leaving 6 bases between the germline ends. Original processing notes: Reference gene primers were amplified, and this amplification served to estimate nucleated cell counts. The repertoire was sequenced with immunoSEQ multiplex PCR; TCRdb's copy has only in-frame clones and lacks some. That table supplies the V and J calls and clone size; D and trimming were determined from the DNA. The sample has about 240,000 clones, 75% to 90% seen once; the top ten hold roughly 9%. Recruitment covered 25 or so US areas and drew participants whose ages spanned roughly 18 to 100 years. Cohort 3 recovered donors had two negative PCRs, clearance, or symptom resolution. This clone was seen only a few times.

The sequenced material came from PBMCs or T cells enriched from blood (not recorded which). The sequence derives from a man aged 40-49 years who had recovered from COVID-19. The chain uses TRBV11-1 and TRBJ2-2; unclear D gene. DNA for the CDR3: TGTGCCAGCAGACAGAGCACCGGGGAGCTGTTTTTT. It yields the protein CASRQSTGELFF.